A selection of T cell receptor beta chains follows, all from one sample in a study of blood T cell repertoires in COVID-19. Sequenced by immunoSEQ multiplex PCR; TCRdb stores in-frame clones only, minus some. The sample lists more than 300,000 clones, around 87% occurring once. Material: peripheral blood. Receptor source: a woman in her thirties with COVID-19, enrolled during active disease. CDR3s include the opening cysteine and the closing phenylalanine or tryptophan. The order of the fields is V gene, clone size, J gene, D gene, CDR3 DNA, CDR3 protein. The D gene is left open where the match is weak. Clone size is given for some rows only: seen once, a few or many times, or a class if the clone is expanded.

V gene: TRBV30
clone size: -
J gene: TRBJ1-5
D gene: TRBD1
CDR3 DNA: TGTGCCTGGAGGTACTCGGACAGGGGGTCGCCCCAGCATTTT
CDR3 protein: CAWRYSDRGSPQHF

V gene: TRBV27
clone size: -
J gene: TRBJ2-7
D gene: TRBD1
CDR3 DNA: TGTGCCAGCAGTTTCCTGACAGGGCGCGAGCAGTACTTC
CDR3 protein: CASSFLTGREQYF

V gene: TRBV6-5
clone size: -
J gene: TRBJ2-7
D gene: TRBD1
CDR3 DNA: TGTGCCAGCAGTTACTCGTTAGGGGGCGGGTACGAGCAGTACTTC
CDR3 protein: CASSYSLGGGYEQYF

V gene: TRBV3-1/TRBV3-2
clone size: -
J gene: TRBJ2-3
D gene: -
CDR3 DNA: TGTGCCAGCAGCCAAGATATGCGGAGCACAGATACGCAGTATTTT
CDR3 protein: CASSQDMRSTDTQYF

V gene: TRBV24-1
clone size: -
J gene: TRBJ2-1
D gene: TRBD2
CDR3 DNA: TGTGCCACCAGTGATTTGCCCCTACCGGGACTAGACAACAATGAGCAGTTCTTC
CDR3 protein: CATSDLPLPGLDNNEQFF

V gene: TRBV5-1
clone size: -
J gene: TRBJ2-1
D gene: TRBD2
CDR3 DNA: TGCGCCAGCAGCTTGGTAACTAGCGGGAGGTCTTACAATGAGCAGTTCTTC
CDR3 protein: CASSLVTSGRSYNEQFF

V gene: TRBV25-1
clone size: -
J gene: TRBJ1-5
D gene: -
CDR3 DNA: TGTGCCAGCAGTGGATTCGGGGGCAATCAGCCCCAGCATTTT
CDR3 protein: CASSGFGGNQPQHF

V gene: TRBV30
clone size: -
J gene: TRBJ1-1
D gene: -
CDR3 DNA: TGTGCCTGGAGGCGGGGGTTCACTGAAGCTTTCTTT
CDR3 protein: CAWRRGFTEAFF

V gene: TRBV5-1
clone size: -
J gene: TRBJ2-7
D gene: TRBD2
CDR3 DNA: TGCGCCAGCAGCTATGGACTAGCGGGAGAGGAATACGAGCAGTACTTC
CDR3 protein: CASSYGLAGEEYEQYF

V gene: TRBV18
clone size: -
J gene: TRBJ2-5
D gene: -
CDR3 DNA: TGTGCCAGCTCACCACTAGCCCAAGAGACCCAGTACTTC
CDR3 protein: CASSPLAQETQYF

V gene: TRBV18
clone size: -
J gene: TRBJ1-2
D gene: TRBD1
CDR3 DNA: TGTGCCAGCTCACCCTTCCGGGACAGGGTCGACTATGGCTACACCTTC
CDR3 protein: CASSPFRDRVDYGYTF

V gene: TRBV3-1/TRBV3-2
clone size: once
J gene: TRBJ2-1
D gene: TRBD2
CDR3 DNA: TGTGCCAGCAGCGTACCTAGCGGGAGTGGTGGCGAGCAGTTCTTC
CDR3 protein: CASSVPSGSGGEQFF

V gene: TRBV4-1
clone size: few
J gene: TRBJ2-5
D gene: -
CDR3 DNA: TGCGCCAGCAGCCACCAGTTCCAAGAGACCCAGTACTTC
CDR3 protein: CASSHQFQETQYF

V gene: TRBV11-3
clone size: -
J gene: TRBJ2-1
D gene: TRBD2
CDR3 DNA: TGTGCCAGCACACCCCCGACTAGCGATGAGCAGTTCTTC
CDR3 protein: CASTPPTSDEQFF

V gene: TRBV30
clone size: -
J gene: TRBJ1-5
D gene: -
CDR3 DNA: TGTGCCTGGAGTTGGGCGGGGGGAAGCAATCAGCCCCAGCATTTT
CDR3 protein: CAWSWAGGSNQPQHF

V gene: TRBV4-3
clone size: -
J gene: TRBJ2-1
D gene: TRBD2
CDR3 DNA: TGCGCCAGCAGCCAAAGCCCCGGAGCGGGAGGGTACAATGAGCAGTTCTTC
CDR3 protein: CASSQSPGAGGYNEQFF

V gene: TRBV2
clone size: -
J gene: TRBJ2-2
D gene: -
CDR3 DNA: TGTGCCAGCGCTCGGGTCCTGAACACCGGGGAGCTGTTTTTT
CDR3 protein: CASARVLNTGELFF

V gene: TRBV18
clone size: -
J gene: TRBJ1-5
D gene: -
CDR3 DNA: TGTGCCAGCTCACCAGCGGGGAATCAGCCCCAGCATTTT
CDR3 protein: CASSPAGNQPQHF

V gene: TRBV18
clone size: -
J gene: TRBJ2-1
D gene: TRBD2
CDR3 DNA: TGTGCCAGCTCCATCAGACTAGCGGGAAAGAGCTCCTACAATGAGCAGTTCTTC
CDR3 protein: CASSIRLAGKSSYNEQFF

V gene: TRBV30
clone size: -
J gene: TRBJ2-7
D gene: -
CDR3 DNA: TGTGCCTGGAGTCCCCCGGGTAGGGGGACCTCCTACGAGCAGTACTTC
CDR3 protein: CAWSPPGRGTSYEQYF

V gene: TRBV5-1
clone size: -
J gene: TRBJ2-3
D gene: TRBD2
CDR3 DNA: TGCGCCAGCAGCGATACTAGCGGGAGGAGTAGGACGCAGTATTTT
CDR3 protein: CASSDTSGRSRTQYF

V gene: TRBV19
clone size: -
J gene: TRBJ2-7
D gene: -
CDR3 DNA: TGTGCCAGTAGTATAGTGGCAGGGGCCTCCTACGAGCAGTACTTC
CDR3 protein: CASSIVAGASYEQYF

V gene: TRBV7-8
clone size: -
J gene: TRBJ2-7
D gene: TRBD1
CDR3 DNA: TGTGCCAGCAGCACGTTGGACAGGGGGCTAACCTACGAGCAGTACTTC
CDR3 protein: CASSTLDRGLTYEQYF

V gene: TRBV15
clone size: -
J gene: TRBJ1-2
D gene: -
CDR3 DNA: TGTGCCACCAGCAGAGATCACGGGGTCTATGGCTACACCTTC
CDR3 protein: CATSRDHGVYGYTF

V gene: TRBV10-2
clone size: -
J gene: TRBJ2-5
D gene: TRBD2
CDR3 DNA: TGCGCCAGCTCTTCCCCACACGGGGAGGGCCACGAGACCCAGTACTTC
CDR3 protein: CASSSPHGEGHETQYF

V gene: TRBV5-6
clone size: -
J gene: TRBJ1-3
D gene: -
CDR3 DNA: TGTGCCAGCAGCTTGAGTCCGAGCTCTGGAAACACCATATATTTT
CDR3 protein: CASSLSPSSGNTIYF

V gene: TRBV19
clone size: -
J gene: TRBJ2-5
D gene: -
CDR3 DNA: TGTGCCAGTAGTATGGGGGCCCAAGAGACCCAGTACTTC
CDR3 protein: CASSMGAQETQYF